The following is a T cell receptor beta chain sequence with its context. Its antigen is currently unknown. The sample originates from a study of CD8 T cells in ankylosing spondylitis. Findings and limits, study-wide: Several highly homologous variants made up a TCR beta motif, and this motif appeared characteristic of ankylosing spondylitis blood. Significantly higher representation of disease-linked clones was reported for matched ankylosing spondylitis synovial fluid.

This CDR3 contains 14 residues. V lost 8 bases to trimming and J lost 3 bases, with 13 bases between them. Per germline, CDR1 SNHLY and CDR2 FYNNEI. Quantitative molecular-barcoded 5'-RACE generated the TCR beta libraries. A single record per CDR3 protein comes from TCRdb applying MiXCR to the 5' RACE reads. Of some 130,000 distinct CDR3 sequences listed, approximately 13% were seen once; the top ten hold about 3%. Source material: blood, either unsorted or a sorted T cell fraction (not recorded which). This receptor was obtained from a female donor with ankylosing spondylitis or in good health (not recorded which). The rearrangement joins TRBV2 to TRBJ2-2; tentatively, D is TRBD2 (6 bases). Here the CDR3 reads CASEGLEDTGELFF. CDR3 nucleotide sequence: TGTGCCAGCGAGGGACTCGAGGACACCGGGGAGCTGTTTTTT. The entire variable domain, with the rest obtained from reference TRBV2 and TRBJ2-2, is as follows: EPEVTQTPSHQVTQMGQEVILRCVPISNHLYFYWYRQILGQKVEFLVSFYNNEISEKSEIFDDQFSVERPDGSNFTLKIRSTKLEDSAMYFCASEGLEDTGELFFGEGSRLTVL.